This T cell receptor beta chain was recorded in a study of blood T cell repertoires in COVID-19. Looking at the study overall: The study drew acute and convalescent COVID-19 samples from the United States, Italy and Spain.

Generated by immunoSEQ multiplex PCR, the TCRdb table keeps only in-frame clones and is missing some. In the table there are about 520,000 clones, 70% to 90% of which are singletons. CDR1 and CDR2 (germline): MRHNA, SNTAGT. V lost 0 bases, J lost 4 bases, and 7 bases lay in between. This CDR3 comprises 14 residues. Sequenced material: peripheral blood. The chain uses TRBV6-4 and TRBJ2-1; D call uncertain. This sequence was found in a human donor in a cohort sampled during active COVID-19. CDR3 residues: CASSDSGLYNEQFF. As DNA, the CDR3 is TGTGCCAGCAGTGACTCGGGCCTGTACAATGAGCAGTTCTTC.